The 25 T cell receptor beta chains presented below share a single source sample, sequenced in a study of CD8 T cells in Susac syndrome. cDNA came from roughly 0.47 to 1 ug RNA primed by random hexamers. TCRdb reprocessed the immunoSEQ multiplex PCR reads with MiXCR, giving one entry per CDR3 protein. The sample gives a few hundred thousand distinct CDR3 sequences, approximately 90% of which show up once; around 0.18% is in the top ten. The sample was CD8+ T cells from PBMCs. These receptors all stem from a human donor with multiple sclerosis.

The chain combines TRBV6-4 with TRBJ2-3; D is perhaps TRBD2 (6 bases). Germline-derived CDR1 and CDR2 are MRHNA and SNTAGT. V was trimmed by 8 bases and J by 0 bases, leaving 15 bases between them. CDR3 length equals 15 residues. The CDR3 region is CASGTGSASTDTQYF. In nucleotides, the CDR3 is TGTGCCAGCGGCACCGGGAGTGCTAGCACAGATACGCAGTATTTT.

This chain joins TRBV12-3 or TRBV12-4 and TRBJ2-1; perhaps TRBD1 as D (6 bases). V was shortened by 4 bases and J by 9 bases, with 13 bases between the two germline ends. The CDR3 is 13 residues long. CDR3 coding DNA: TGTGCCAGCAGTTACCCGGGACATCCTGAGCAGTTCTTC. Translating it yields CASSYPGHPEQFF.

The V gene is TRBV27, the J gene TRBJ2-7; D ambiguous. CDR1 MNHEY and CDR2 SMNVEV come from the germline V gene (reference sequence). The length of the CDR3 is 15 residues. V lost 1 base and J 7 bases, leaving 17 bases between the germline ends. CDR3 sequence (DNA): TGTGCCAGCAGTTTATACCCCGGAGCCAACAAAGAGCAGTACTTC. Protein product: CASSLYPGANKEQYF.

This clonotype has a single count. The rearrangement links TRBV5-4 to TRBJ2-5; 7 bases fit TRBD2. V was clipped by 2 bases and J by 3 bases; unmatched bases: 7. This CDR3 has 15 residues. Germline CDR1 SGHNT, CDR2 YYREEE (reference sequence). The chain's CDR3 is CASSFIPSGEETQYF. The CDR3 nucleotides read TGTGCCAGCAGCTTTATTCCTAGCGGAGAAGAGACCCAGTACTTC.

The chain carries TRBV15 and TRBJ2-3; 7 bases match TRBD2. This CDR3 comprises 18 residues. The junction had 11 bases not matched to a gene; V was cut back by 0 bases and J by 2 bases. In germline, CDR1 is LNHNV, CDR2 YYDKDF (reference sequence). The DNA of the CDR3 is TGTGCCACCAGCAGAGAGATATTGGGGGGACTAACCACAGATACGCAGTATTTT. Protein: CATSREILGGLTTDTQYF.

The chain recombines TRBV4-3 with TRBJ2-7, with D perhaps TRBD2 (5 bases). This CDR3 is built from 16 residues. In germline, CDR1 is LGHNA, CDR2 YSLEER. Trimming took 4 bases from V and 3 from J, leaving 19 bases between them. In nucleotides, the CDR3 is TGCGCCAGCAGCCCTTTTTTGGCTCAAGGAGGCTACGAGCAGTACTTC. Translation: CASSPFLAQGGYEQYF.

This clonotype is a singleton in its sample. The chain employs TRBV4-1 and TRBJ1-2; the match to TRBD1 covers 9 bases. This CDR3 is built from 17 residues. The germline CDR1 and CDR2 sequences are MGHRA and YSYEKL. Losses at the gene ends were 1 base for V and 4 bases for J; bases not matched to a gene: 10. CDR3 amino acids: CASSQAVVGQGLYGYTF. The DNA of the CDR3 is TGCGCCAGCAGCCAAGCGGTGGTAGGACAGGGGCTCTATGGCTACACCTTC.

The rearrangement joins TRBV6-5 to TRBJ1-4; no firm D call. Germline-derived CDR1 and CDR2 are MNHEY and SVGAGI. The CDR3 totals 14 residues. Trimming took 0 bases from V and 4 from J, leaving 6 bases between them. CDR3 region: CASSYSVFNEKLFF. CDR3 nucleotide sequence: TGTGCCAGCAGTTACTCCGTCTTTAATGAAAAACTGTTTTTT.

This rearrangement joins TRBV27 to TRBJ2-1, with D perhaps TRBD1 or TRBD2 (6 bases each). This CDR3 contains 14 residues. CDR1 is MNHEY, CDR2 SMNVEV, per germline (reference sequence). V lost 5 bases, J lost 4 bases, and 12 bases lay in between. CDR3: CASSPGGTYNEQFF. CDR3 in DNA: TGTGCCAGCAGTCCGGGCGGGACATACAATGAGCAGTTCTTC.

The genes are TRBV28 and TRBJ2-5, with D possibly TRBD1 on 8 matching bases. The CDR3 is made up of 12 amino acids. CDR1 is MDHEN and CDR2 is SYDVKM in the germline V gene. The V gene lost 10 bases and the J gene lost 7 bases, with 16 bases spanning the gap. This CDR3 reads CATNRGEGTQYF. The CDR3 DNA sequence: TGTGCCACAAACAGGGGGGAGGGGACCCAGTACTTC.

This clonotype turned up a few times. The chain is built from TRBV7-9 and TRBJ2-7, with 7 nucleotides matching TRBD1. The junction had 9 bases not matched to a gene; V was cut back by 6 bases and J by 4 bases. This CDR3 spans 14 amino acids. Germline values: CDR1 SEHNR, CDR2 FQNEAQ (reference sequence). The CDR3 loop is CASSPGTALYEQYF. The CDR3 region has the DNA TGTGCCAGCAGTCCCGGGACAGCACTTTACGAGCAGTACTTC.

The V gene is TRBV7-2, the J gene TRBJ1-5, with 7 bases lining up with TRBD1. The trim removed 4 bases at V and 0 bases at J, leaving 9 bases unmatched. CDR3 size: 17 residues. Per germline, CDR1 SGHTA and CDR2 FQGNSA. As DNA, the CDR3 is TGTGCCAGCAGCTACATGACAGGGTCCTATAGCAATCAGCCCCAGCATTTT. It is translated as CASSYMTGSYSNQPQHF.

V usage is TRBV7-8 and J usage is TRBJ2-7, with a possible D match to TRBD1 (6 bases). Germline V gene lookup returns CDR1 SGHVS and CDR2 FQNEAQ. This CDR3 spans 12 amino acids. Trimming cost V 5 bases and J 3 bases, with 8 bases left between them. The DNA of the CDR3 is TGTGCCAGCAGCAAACAGGGCTACGAGCAGTACTTC. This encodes CASSKQGYEQYF. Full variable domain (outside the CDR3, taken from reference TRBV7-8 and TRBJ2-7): GAGVSQSPRYKVAKRGQDVALRCDPISGHVSLFWYQQALGQGPEFLTYFQNEAQLDKSGLPSDRFFAERPEGSVSTLKIQRTQQEDSAVYLCASSKQGYEQYFGPGTRLTVT.

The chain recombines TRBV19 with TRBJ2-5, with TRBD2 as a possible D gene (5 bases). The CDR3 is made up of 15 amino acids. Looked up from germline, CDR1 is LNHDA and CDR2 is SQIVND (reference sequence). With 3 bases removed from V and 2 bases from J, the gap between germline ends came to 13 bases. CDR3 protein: CASSIGSVRQETQYF. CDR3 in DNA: TGTGCCAGTAGTATCGGTAGCGTCAGGCAAGAGACCCAGTACTTC.

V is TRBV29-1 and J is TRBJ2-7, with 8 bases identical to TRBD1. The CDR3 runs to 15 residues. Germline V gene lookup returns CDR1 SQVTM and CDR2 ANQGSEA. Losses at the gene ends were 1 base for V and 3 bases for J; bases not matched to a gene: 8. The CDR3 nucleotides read TGCAGCGTTGAAGGGGAAGGACAGGGCTTCTACGAGCAGTACTTC. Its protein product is CSVEGEGQGFYEQYF.

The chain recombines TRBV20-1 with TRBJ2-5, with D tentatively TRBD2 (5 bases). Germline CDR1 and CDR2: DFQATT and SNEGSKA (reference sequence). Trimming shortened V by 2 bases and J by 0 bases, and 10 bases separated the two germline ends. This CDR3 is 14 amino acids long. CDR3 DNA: TGCAGTGCTAGACGGCGGGCATACCAAGAGACCCAGTACTTC. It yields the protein CSARRRAYQETQYF.

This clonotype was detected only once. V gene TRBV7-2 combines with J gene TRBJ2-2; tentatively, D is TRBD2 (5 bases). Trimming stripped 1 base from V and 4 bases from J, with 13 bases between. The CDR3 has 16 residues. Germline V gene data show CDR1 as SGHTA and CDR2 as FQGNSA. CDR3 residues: CASSLERRAITGELFF. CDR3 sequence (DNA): TGTGCCAGCAGCTTAGAACGGCGGGCCATCACCGGGGAGCTGTTTTTT.

The CDR3 sequence: CSATDRGGKNIQYF. CDR3 DNA: TGCAGTGCAACGGACAGGGGCGGCAAAAACATTCAGTACTTC. The chain recombines TRBV20-1 with TRBJ2-4; TRBD1 aligns across 9 bases. There are 14 residues in the CDR3. V trimming: 6 bases; J trimming: 3 bases; junction bases outside the gene matches: 6. Germline assignment: CDR1 DFQATT and CDR2 SNEGSKA (reference sequence).

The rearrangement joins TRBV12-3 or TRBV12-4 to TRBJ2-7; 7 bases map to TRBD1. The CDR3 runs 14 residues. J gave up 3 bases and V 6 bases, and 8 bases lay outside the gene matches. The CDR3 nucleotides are TGTGCCAGCAGCTTTGGGGACAGCAGCTACGAGCAGTACTTC. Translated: CASSFGDSSYEQYF.

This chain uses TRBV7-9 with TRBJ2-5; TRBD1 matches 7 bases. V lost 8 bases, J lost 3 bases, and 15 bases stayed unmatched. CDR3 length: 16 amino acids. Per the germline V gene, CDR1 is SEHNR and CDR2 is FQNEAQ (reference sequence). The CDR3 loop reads CASSDNTGTAEETQYF. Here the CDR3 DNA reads TGTGCCAGCTCCGATAATACCGGGACAGCCGAAGAGACCCAGTACTTC.

Written as DNA, the CDR3 is TGCGCCAGCAGCCAAGATTGGACTACCTCTAATGAGCAGTTCTTC. Protein product: CASSQDWTTSNEQFF. The genes are TRBV4-3 and TRBJ2-1; tentatively, D is TRBD2 (6 bases). Germline V gene data show CDR1 as LGHNA and CDR2 as YSLEER. The CDR3 runs to 15 residues. V was cut by 0 bases and J by 7 bases, with 13 bases left in between.

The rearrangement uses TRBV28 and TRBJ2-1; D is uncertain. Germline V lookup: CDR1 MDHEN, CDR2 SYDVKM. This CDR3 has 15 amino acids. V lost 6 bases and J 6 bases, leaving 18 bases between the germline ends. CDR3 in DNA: TGTGCCAGCAGCGAGCCACCGCGGCCCCCCAATGAGCAGTTCTTC. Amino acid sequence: CASSEPPRPPNEQFF.

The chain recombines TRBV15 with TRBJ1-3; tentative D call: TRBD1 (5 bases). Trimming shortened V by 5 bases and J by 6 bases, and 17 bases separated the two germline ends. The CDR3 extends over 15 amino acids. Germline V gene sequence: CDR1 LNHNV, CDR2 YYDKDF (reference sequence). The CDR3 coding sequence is TGTGCCACCAGCGCTCCGTCGGGGCCCCTAAACACCATATATTTT. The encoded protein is CATSAPSGPLNTIYF.

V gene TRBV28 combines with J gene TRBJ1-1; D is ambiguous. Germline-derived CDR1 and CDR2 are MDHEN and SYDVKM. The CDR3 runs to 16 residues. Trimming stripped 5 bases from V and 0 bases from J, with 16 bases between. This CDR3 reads CASSTPRVWVNTEAFF. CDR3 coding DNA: TGTGCCAGCAGTACTCCCCGGGTGTGGGTGAACACTGAAGCTTTCTTT.

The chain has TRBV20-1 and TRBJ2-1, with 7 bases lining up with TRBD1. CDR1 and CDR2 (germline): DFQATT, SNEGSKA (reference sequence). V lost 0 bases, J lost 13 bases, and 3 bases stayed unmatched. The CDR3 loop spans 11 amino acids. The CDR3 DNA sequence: TGCAGTGCTAGAGAAGACAGGGTCCAGTTCTTC. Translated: CSAREDRVQFF.